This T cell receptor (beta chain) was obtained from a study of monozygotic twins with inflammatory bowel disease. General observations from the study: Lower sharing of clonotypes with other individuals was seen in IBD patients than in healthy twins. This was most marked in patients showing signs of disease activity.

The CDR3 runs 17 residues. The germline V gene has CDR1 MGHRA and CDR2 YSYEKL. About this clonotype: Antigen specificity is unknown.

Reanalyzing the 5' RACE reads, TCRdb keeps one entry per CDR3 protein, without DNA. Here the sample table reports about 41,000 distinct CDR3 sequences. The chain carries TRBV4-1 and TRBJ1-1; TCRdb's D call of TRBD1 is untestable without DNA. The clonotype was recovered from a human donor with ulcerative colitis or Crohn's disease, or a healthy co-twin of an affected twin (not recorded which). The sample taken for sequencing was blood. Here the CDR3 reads CASSFDGTGSMNTEAFF.